The 22 T cell receptor beta chains in this list originate from one sample, sequenced in a study of cytomegalovirus exposure and HLA in healthy donors. Primers for the PCR totalled 60 Vbeta and 13 Jbeta. Profiling relied on immunoSEQ multiplex PCR, and the TCRdb table lists in-frame clones only, not all of them. The listing contains some 50,000 clones. The sequenced material came from PBMCs. These receptors were obtained from a woman in her thirties or forties in good health and CMV-seronegative.

This chain links TRBV7-8 with TRBJ2-7; 8 positions match TRBD1. Germline-derived CDR1 and CDR2 are SGHVS and FQNEAQ. V was pared by 4 bases and J by 5 bases, with 13 bases of the junction left unmatched. The CDR3 covers 16 residues. Here the CDR3 DNA reads TGTGCCAGCAGCTACGGACAGGGTGGAGTAGCAAACGAGCAGTACTTC. As protein: CASSYGQGGVANEQYF. Combining the CDR3 with reference TRBV7-8 and TRBJ2-7 gives the whole variable domain GAGVSQSPRYKVAKRGQDVALRCDPISGHVSLFWYQQALGQGPEFLTYFQNEAQLDKSGLPSDRFFAERPEGSVSTLKIQRTQQEDSAVYLCASSYGQGGVANEQYFGPGTRLTVT.

The chain uses TRBV7-2 and TRBJ1-2; D uncertain. The V gene lost 1 base and the J gene lost 4 bases, with 13 bases spanning the gap. CDR1 and CDR2 from the germline V gene are SGHTA and FQGNSA. The CDR3 covers 15 residues. The CDR3 spells CASSLDPIYGYGYTF. The CDR3 coding sequence is TGTGCCAGCAGCTTAGACCCTATTTACGGCTATGGCTACACCTTC.

The CDR3 loop reads CSVQGRGSDNEQFF. In DNA form, the CDR3 reads TGCAGCGTCCAGGGTAGGGGGAGCGACAATGAGCAGTTCTTC. This chain connects TRBV29-1 to TRBJ2-1, with D possibly TRBD1 on 6 matching bases. The CDR3 length is 14 residues. V was shortened by 6 bases and J by 5 bases, with 17 bases between the two germline ends. Germline assignment: CDR1 SQVTM and CDR2 ANQGSEA.

The genes are TRBV19 and TRBJ1-5; 7 bases fit TRBD1. Germline V gene lookup returns CDR1 LNHDA and CDR2 SQIVND (reference sequence). CDR3 length: 15 residues. Unmatched junction bases numbered 1, after V lost 1 base and J lost 1 base. The CDR3 reads CASSIGQGSNQPQHF. CDR3 in DNA: TGTGCCAGTAGTATAGGACAGGGCAGCAATCAGCCCCAGCATTTT.

V is TRBV9 and J is TRBJ1-1; possible D gene TRBD1, 5 bases. This CDR3 has 15 amino acids. Trimming stripped 3 bases from V and 5 bases from J, with 17 bases between. Germline CDR1 is SGDLS and CDR2 is YYNGEE. CDR3 sequence: CASSAQGTMRTEAFF. The CDR3 coding sequence is TGTGCCAGCAGCGCCCAGGGCACAATGAGGACTGAAGCTTTCTTT.

The chain combines TRBV4-3 with TRBJ1-1; D is unresolved. The CDR3 has 15 residues. The ends were cut back, 0 bases at V and 1 base at J, with 9 bases in the middle. Germline values: CDR1 LGHNA, CDR2 YSLEER. CDR3 residues: CASSQDMQRNTEAFF. The CDR3 DNA follows: TGCGCCAGCAGCCAAGATATGCAGCGGAACACTGAAGCTTTCTTT.

The chain couples TRBV2 to TRBJ2-7; the match to TRBD2 covers 7 bases. CDR1 and CDR2 (germline): SNHLY, FYNNEI. J gave up 3 bases and V 3 bases, and 14 bases lay outside the gene matches. The CDR3 sequence is 17 residues long. The CDR3 reads CASSDQGRASEVYEQYF. CDR3 bases: TGTGCCAGCAGTGACCAAGGGAGGGCTAGCGAGGTCTACGAGCAGTACTTC.

V usage is TRBV29-1 and J usage is TRBJ1-1, with a tentative D call TRBD1 (6 bases). Per germline, CDR1 SQVTM and CDR2 ANQGSEA. V was trimmed by 0 bases and J by 3 bases, leaving 11 bases between them. The CDR3 extends over 14 amino acids. The CDR3 is CSVEDPGADTEAFF. Written as DNA, the CDR3 is TGCAGCGTTGAAGATCCAGGGGCGGACACTGAAGCTTTCTTT.

V usage is TRBV6-5 and J usage is TRBJ2-7, with 9 bases fitting TRBD2. V gave up 0 bases and J gave up 4 bases; unmatched junction bases: 7. CDR3 length equals 16 residues. CDR1 and CDR2 (germline): MNHEY, SVGAGI. DNA for the CDR3: TGTGCCAGCAGTTACTCGTATAGCGGGAGAGGGTACGAGCAGTACTTC. It translates to CASSYSYSGRGYEQYF.

This sequence joins TRBV19 and TRBJ2-7; D not certain. The V gene lost 4 bases and the J gene lost 1 base, with 5 bases spanning the gap. This CDR3 has 12 residues. The germline V gene encodes CDR1 LNHDA and CDR2 SQIVND (reference sequence). CDR3 residues: CASSSLSYEQYF. CDR3 sequence (DNA): TGTGCCAGTAGTAGCCTATCCTACGAGCAGTACTTC.

The gene calls are TRBV4-3 and TRBJ2-1; 16 bases are shared with TRBD2. CDR3 length: 18 residues. Germline V gene sequence: CDR1 LGHNA, CDR2 YSLEER. V was pared by 3 bases and J by 7 bases, with 9 bases of the junction left unmatched. For the CDR3, the DNA is TGCGCCAGCAGCCAGGGGGGACTAGCGGGAGGGCCGGGTAATGAGCAGTTCTTC. Translated: CASSQGGLAGGPGNEQFF.

The V gene is TRBV5-1, the J gene TRBJ1-1; 10 bases fit TRBD1. The length of the CDR3 is 16 residues. Germline-derived CDR1 and CDR2 are SGHRS and YFSETQ. J lost 4 bases, V lost 0 bases, and 6 bases had no gene match. CDR3 loop: CASSLGDRGGATEAFF. The CDR3 nucleotides are TGCGCCAGCAGCTTGGGGGACAGGGGTGGAGCCACTGAAGCTTTCTTT. Drawing the rest from reference TRBV5-1 and TRBJ1-1, the complete variable domain is KAGVTQTPRYLIKTRGQQVTLSCSPISGHRSVSWYQQTPGQGLQFLFEYFSETQRNKGNFPGRFSGRQFSNSRSEMNVSTLELGDSALYLCASSLGDRGGATEAFFGQGTRLTVV.

The genes are TRBV28 and TRBJ1-1; TRBD1 might be the D (5 bases). The CDR3 is made up of 14 amino acids. Per germline, CDR1 MDHEN and CDR2 SYDVKM. V shed 5 bases and J shed 6 bases, with 16 bases lying between them. CDR3 region: CASSPQGGRAEAFF. CDR3 bases: TGTGCCAGCAGTCCCCAGGGAGGACGGGCTGAAGCTTTCTTT.

This chain connects TRBV28 to TRBJ1-3; the match to TRBD1 covers 7 bases. The CDR3 loop spans 15 amino acids. Germline CDR1 MDHEN, CDR2 SYDVKM. Germline trimming cut 6 bases from V and 3 bases from J; bases unmatched to any gene: 8. The CDR3 protein is CASSLGQGDGNTIYF. CDR3 bases: TGTGCCAGCAGCCTCGGGCAGGGGGATGGAAACACCATATATTTT. The full variable domain, completed using reference TRBV28 and TRBJ1-3, is DVKVTQSSRYLVKRTGEKVFLECVQDMDHENMFWYRQDPGLGLRLIYFSYDVKMKEKGDIPEGYSVSREKKERFSLILESASTNQTSMYLCASSLGQGDGNTIYFGEGSWLTVV.

V is TRBV18 and J is TRBJ2-7; 11 bases match TRBD1. The V gene end was trimmed by 2 bases and the J gene end by 2 bases; junction bases not matched to a gene: 2. The CDR3 is 15 residues long. The germline V gene has CDR1 KGHSH and CDR2 LQKENI. The CDR3 sequence: CASSPKGQGAYEQYF. The CDR3 DNA follows: TGTGCCAGCTCACCAAAGGGACAGGGGGCCTACGAGCAGTACTTC. Drawing the rest from reference TRBV18 and TRBJ2-7, the complete variable domain is NAGVMQNPRHLVRRRGQEARLRCSPMKGHSHVYWYRQLPEEGLKFMVYLQKENIIDESGMPKERFSAEFPKEGPSILRIQQVVRGDSAAYFCASSPKGQGAYEQYFGPGTRLTVT.

The V gene is TRBV5-1, the J gene TRBJ2-1; 9 bases agree with TRBD1. Germline V lookup: CDR1 SGHRS, CDR2 YFSETQ. The length of the CDR3 is 15 residues. Trimming cost V 2 bases and J 8 bases; bases outside gene matches: 8. The CDR3 bases are TGCGCCAGCAGCTTATCACAGGGGGCTGGCTATGAGCAGTTCTTC. It specifies CASSLSQGAGYEQFF.

The rearrangement joins TRBV6-5 to TRBJ2-7; tentative D call: TRBD2 (6 bases). V gave up 8 bases and J gave up 2 bases, with 10 bases separating them. CDR3 size: 12 residues. Looked up from germline, CDR1 is MNHEY and CDR2 is SVGAGI. CDR3 bases: TGTGCCAGCGGGTCGGGAGCCTACGAGCAGTACTTC. Amino acid sequence: CASGSGAYEQYF.

This clone registers medium-sized by frequency. The rearrangement joins TRBV6-5 to TRBJ2-1; 8 nucleotides match TRBD1. The CDR3 spans 15 residues. Germline CDR1 is MNHEY and CDR2 is SVGAGI. Trimming removed 10 bases from V and 4 bases from J; junction bases left unmatched: 12. The CDR3 is CATKKPGQDYNEQFF. In DNA, the CDR3 is TGTGCCACTAAAAAACCGGGACAGGATTACAATGAGCAGTTCTTC.

The chain recombines TRBV5-4 with TRBJ1-1, with D perhaps matching TRBD1 (6 bases). Germline assignment: CDR1 SGHNT and CDR2 YYREEE (reference sequence). The CDR3 consists of 14 residues. Deletions cut 4 bases from V and 1 base from J, with 11 bases between. CDR3 sequence (DNA): TGTGCCAGCAGCCGGACAGCGCCGAACACTGAAGCTTTCTTT. Its translation: CASSRTAPNTEAFF.

The V gene is TRBV7-2, the J gene TRBJ2-1, with unresolved D. This CDR3 is built from 12 residues. V was trimmed by 2 bases and J by 12 bases, leaving 11 bases between them. Germline lookup yields CDR1 SGHTA and CDR2 FQGNSA. CDR3 protein: CASSLRAERQFF. CDR3 in DNA: TGTGCCAGCAGCTTAAGAGCCGAGCGGCAGTTCTTC.

The chain joins TRBV14 to TRBJ2-7; 11 nucleotides match TRBD2. CDR1 and CDR2 (germline): SGHDN, FVKESK. The CDR3 covers 16 residues. The trim removed 9 bases at V and 0 bases at J, leaving 10 bases unmatched. The DNA for the CDR3 is TGTGCCAGGGGGGGGACTAGCGGAGCCAGCTCCTACGAGCAGTACTTC. As protein: CARGGTSGASSYEQYF. The full variable domain, in which reference TRBV14 and TRBJ2-7 provide the parts outside the CDR3, is EAGVTQFPSHSVIEKGQTVTLRCDPISGHDNLYWYRRVMGKEIKFLLHFVKESKQDESGMPNNRFLAERTGGTYSTLKVQPAELEDSGVYFCARGGTSGASSYEQYFGPGTRLTVT.

The CDR3 bases are TGCAGCGCTCTCTTACGCGACTACGAGCAGTACTTC. Translating gives CSALLRDYEQYF. The rearrangement uses TRBV29-1 and TRBJ2-7; D gene unclear. The germline CDR1 and CDR2 sequences are SQVTM and ANQGSEA. V lost 7 bases to trimming and J lost 3 bases, with 13 bases between them. CDR3 length equals 12 residues.